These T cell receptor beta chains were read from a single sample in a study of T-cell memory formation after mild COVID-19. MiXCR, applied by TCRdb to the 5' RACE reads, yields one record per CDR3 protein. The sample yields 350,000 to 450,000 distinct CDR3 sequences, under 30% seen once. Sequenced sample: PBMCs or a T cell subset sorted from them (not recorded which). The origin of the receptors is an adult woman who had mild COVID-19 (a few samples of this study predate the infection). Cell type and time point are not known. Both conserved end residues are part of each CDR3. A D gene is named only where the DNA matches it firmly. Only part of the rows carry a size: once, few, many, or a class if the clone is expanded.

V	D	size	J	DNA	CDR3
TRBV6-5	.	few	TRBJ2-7	TGTGCCAGCAGTAGGGGGAACTCCTACGAGCAGTACTTC	CASSRGNSYEQYF
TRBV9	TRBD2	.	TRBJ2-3	TGTGCCAGCGGTCTAGCGGACACGGGAGATACGCAGTATTTT	CASGLADTGDTQYF
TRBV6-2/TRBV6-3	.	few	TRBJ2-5	TGTGCCAGCAGTTACTCGGAGCTACGGGAGACCCAGTACTTC	CASSYSELRETQYF
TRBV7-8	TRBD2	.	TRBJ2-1	TGTGCCAGCAGCTTAGCGGCTAGCGGGGGTAATGAGCAGTTCTTC	CASSLAASGGNEQFF
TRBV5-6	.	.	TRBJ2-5	TGTGCCAGCAGCTTGCCTAGGGCTGAGGGAGAGACCCAGTACTTC	CASSLPRAEGETQYF
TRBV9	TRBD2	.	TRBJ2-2	TGTGCCAGCAGCGGAGGGACTAGAGGTTTCCCCGGGGAGCTGTTTTTT	CASSGGTRGFPGELFF
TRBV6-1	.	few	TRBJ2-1	TGTGCCAGCTCGGGGGATTCCTACAATGAGCAGTTCTTC	CASSGDSYNEQFF
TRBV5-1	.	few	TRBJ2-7	TGCGCCAGCAGCTTAAGGCGACTAACCTACGAGCAGTACTTC	CASSLRRLTYEQYF
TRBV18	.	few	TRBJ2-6	TGTGCCAGCTCACCACGGGGAGCTGGGGCCAACGTCCTGACTTTC	CASSPRGAGANVLTF
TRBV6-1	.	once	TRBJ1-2	TGTGCCAGCAGGGGTACCACTCTCTATGGCTACACCTTC	CASRGTTLYGYTF
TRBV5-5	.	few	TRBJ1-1	TGTGCCAGCAGCTTGCTCGGGGGTGGGGACACTGAAGCTTTCTTT	CASSLLGGGDTEAFF
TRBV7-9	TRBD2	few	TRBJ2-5	TGTGCCAGCAGCTTCGCTAGCGGGGAAGAGACCCAGTACTTC	CASSFASGEETQYF
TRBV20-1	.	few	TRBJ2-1	TGCAGTGCGAACCAGGGTTTTGTCGATGAGCAGTTCTTC	CSANQGFVDEQFF
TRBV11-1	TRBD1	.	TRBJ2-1	TGTGCCAGCAGCGGGACAGTTGAGCAGTTCTTC	CASSGTVEQFF
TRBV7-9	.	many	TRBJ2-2	TGTGCCAGCAGCTTACCGAACACCGGGGAGCTGTTTTTT	CASSLPNTGELFF
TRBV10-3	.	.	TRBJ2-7	TGTGCCATCAGTGAGTCAGGGGCAGGGCGAGGCTACGAGCAGTACTTC	CAISESGAGRGYEQYF
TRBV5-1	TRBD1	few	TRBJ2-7	TGCGCCAGCAGCTCCACCGGGACAGGGGGCTCCTACGAGCAGTACTTC	CASSSTGTGGSYEQYF
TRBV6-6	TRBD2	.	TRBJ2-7	TGTGCCACCCGTAGCGGGAGGGCCGGGGAGCAGTACTTC	CATRSGRAGEQYF
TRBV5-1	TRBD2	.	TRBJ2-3	TGCGCCAGCAGCATCAGCGGGGGGGCCTTATATACGCAGTATTTT	CASSISGGALYTQYF
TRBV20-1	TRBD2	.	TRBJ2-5	TGCAGTGCTAGAAGCCTCAAGCGGGGGGGCCAAGAGACCCAGTACTTC	CSARSLKRGGQETQYF
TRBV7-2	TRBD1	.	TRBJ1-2	TGTGCCAGCAGCTTGACAGGGGTAGGAGGCTACACCTTC	CASSLTGVGGYTF
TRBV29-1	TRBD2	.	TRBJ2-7	TGCAGCGTCGGCAGGACTAGCGGGACCCACGAGCAGTACTTC	CSVGRTSGTHEQYF
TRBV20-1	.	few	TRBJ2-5	TGCAGTGCTAGCCACCTTCACCAAGAGACCCAGTACTTC	CSASHLHQETQYF
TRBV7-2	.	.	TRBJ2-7	TGTGCCAGCACCCTAAACCCAGATTCCTCCTACGAGCAGTACTTC	CASTLNPDSSYEQYF
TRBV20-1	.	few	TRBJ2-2	TGCAGTGCTCGAATTGGACAGATGAACACCGGGGAGCTGTTTTTT	CSARIGQMNTGELFF